Below, 21 T cell receptor beta chains from the same sample are listed, as sequenced in a study of shared clonotypes between healthy human individuals. Cells designated naive CD8 were CD45RO-negative and were positively selected for CCR7, with terminally differentiated effector memory CD45RA+ cells excluded. Profiled with immunoSEQ multiplex PCR; TCRdb holds only in-frame clones, not every one. The table includes 1.5 million to 2.5 million clones, about 95% detected once. Sequencing was done on a sample of naive CD8+ T cells sorted from blood. These receptors were taken from a man aged 18-30 years in good health.

This clone was seen just once. This sample includes further DNA sequences coding for the same CDR3. The J gene is TRBJ2-7, the V gene TRBV5-1, with D possibly matching TRBD1 (6 bases). CDR1 and CDR2 (germline): SGHRS, YFSETQ. The V end was cut by 2 bases, the J end by 1 base, with 13 bases between. The CDR3 is 15 residues long. For the CDR3, the DNA is TGCGCCAGCAGCTTTGGAAGGGGGTCGTCCTACGAGCAGTACTTC. Protein: CASSFGRGSSYEQYF.

The chain joins TRBV5-4 to TRBJ2-7; a weak D match, TRBD2 (5 bases). V shed 6 bases and J shed 5 bases, with 15 bases lying between them. Germline-derived CDR1 and CDR2 are SGHNT and YYREEE (reference sequence). This CDR3 region has 13 residues. This CDR3 is CASILTRSHEQYF. The CDR3 DNA reads as TGTGCCAGCATCCTAACTAGGTCCCACGAGCAGTACTTC.

V and J are TRBV6-6 and TRBJ2-5; no reliable D call. With 2 bases removed from V and 2 bases from J, the gap between germline ends came to 6 bases. This CDR3 contains 13 residues. Germline assignment: CDR1 MNHNY and CDR2 SVGAGI (reference sequence). The CDR3 DNA reads as TGTGCCAGCAGTTACGGGTTACAAGAGACCCAGTACTTC. Encoded protein: CASSYGLQETQYF.

The chain couples TRBV7-9 to TRBJ1-1; D possibly corresponds to TRBD1 (6 bases). The CDR3 is made up of 12 amino acids. Germline V gene data show CDR1 as SEHNR and CDR2 as FQNEAQ (reference sequence). V gave up 4 bases and J gave up 8 bases, with 11 bases separating them. The CDR3 bases are TGTGCCAGCAGCTCTTACAGGGTGGAAGCTTTCTTT. Translation: CASSSYRVEAFF.

This rearrangement joins TRBV6-1 to TRBJ2-6; D not resolved. The V end was cut by 0 bases, the J end by 0 bases, with 24 bases between. This CDR3 spans 22 amino acids. Germline assignment: CDR1 MNHNS and CDR2 SASEGT. CDR3 protein: CASSEAEEVIAQIHSGANVLTF. CDR3 in DNA: TGTGCCAGCAGTGAAGCCGAGGAAGTAATAGCCCAGATCCACTCTGGGGCCAACGTCCTGACTTTC.

V and J are TRBV11-2 and TRBJ2-2, with D hard to call. Germline V gene data show CDR1 as SGHAT and CDR2 as FQNNGV. The CDR3 runs to 12 residues. Deletions cut 5 bases from V and 5 bases from J, with 6 bases between. The CDR3 sequence: CASSGQTGELFF. The CDR3 coding sequence is TGTGCCAGCAGCGGCCAAACCGGGGAGCTGTTTTTT. Together with reference TRBV11-2 and TRBJ2-2, the CDR3 gives the full variable domain: EAGVAQSPRYKIIEKRQSVAFWCNPISGHATLYWYQQILGQGPKLLIQFQNNGVVDDSQLPKDRFSAERLKGVDSTLKIQPAKLEDSAVYLCASSGQTGELFFGEGSRLTVL.

This clone was detected once. The rearrangement uses TRBV6-1 and TRBJ1-1; maybe TRBD1 (5 bases). CDR3 size: 14 residues. Trimming took off 2 bases at V and 3 bases at J, with 10 bases between the two ends. Germline CDR1 is MNHNS and CDR2 is SASEGT. In nucleotides, the CDR3 is TGTGCCAGCAGTGAAAGGGGAGGAGACACTGAAGCTTTCTTT. Its translation: CASSERGGDTEAFF.

Worth noting for this clone: One junction end does not reproduce the germline sequence, and a read error may be involved. The rearrangement joins TRBV11-2 to TRBJ1-1; D call uncertain. Per germline, CDR1 SGHAT and CDR2 FQNNGV. The CDR3 is 14 residues long. CDR3 protein: CASSLVFLGGLPQF. CDR3 bases: TGTGCCAGCAGCTTAGTTTTTTTAGGAGGGTTGCCCCAATTT.

Concerning this clone itself: A single base separates this from a much larger clone, so it may be a read error. This chain links TRBV2 with TRBJ2-2; D is unresolved. The V end lost 3 bases, the J end lost 6 bases, and 2 bases lay between the germline ends. CDR1 is SNHLY, CDR2 FYNNEI, per germline. The CDR3 totals 11 residues. The CDR3 DNA reads as TGTGCCAGCAGTGACGCCGGGGAGCTGTTTTTT. Protein sequence: CASSDAGELFF.

The gene calls are TRBV11-2 and TRBJ2-7; TRBD1 matches at 8 bases. This CDR3 is built from 15 residues. Germline lookup yields CDR1 SGHAT and CDR2 FQNNGV. The V gene end was trimmed by 1 base and the J gene end by 7 bases; junction bases not matched to a gene: 9. The DNA for the CDR3 is TGTGCCAGCAGCTTAGGGACAGGGTTAAGTGTTGAGCAGTACTTC. Its protein is CASSLGTGLSVEQYF.

The gene calls are TRBV7-8 and TRBJ2-7; 8 bases fit TRBD2. The CDR3 has 12 amino acids. V trimming: 5 bases; J trimming: 5 bases; junction bases outside the gene matches: 2. Germline assignment: CDR1 SGHVS and CDR2 FQNEAQ. CDR3 protein: CASSPGGDEQYF. As DNA, the CDR3 is TGTGCCAGCAGCCCGGGAGGGGACGAGCAGTACTTC.

This clone was found a few times. The chain recombines TRBV15 with TRBJ2-2, with unresolved D. V dropped 3 bases and J dropped 7 bases, with 12 bases sitting between them. CDR1 and CDR2 from the germline V gene are LNHNV and YYDKDF (reference sequence). There are 14 residues in the CDR3. The CDR3 reads CATSRVSLGGELFF. CDR3 nucleotides: TGTGCCACCAGCAGGGTGTCCCTGGGCGGGGAGCTGTTTTTT.

The CDR3 DNA reads TGTGCCAGCGGCCCCGGGACAGGGCTCGGCTACACCTTC. It specifies CASGPGTGLGYTF. The chain joins TRBV5-6 to TRBJ1-2; TRBD1 aligns across 9 bases. The germline gives CDR1 SGHDT, CDR2 YYEEEE. Trimming cost V 7 bases and J 8 bases; bases outside gene matches: 9. The CDR3 extends over 13 amino acids. Based on the CDR3 plus reference TRBV5-6 and TRBJ1-2, the full variable domain is DAGVTQSPTHLIKTRGQQVTLRCSPKSGHDTVSWYQQALGQGPQFIFQYYEEEERQRGNFPDRFSGHQFPNYSSELNVNALLLGDSALYLCASGPGTGLGYTFGSGTRLTVV.

The chain carries TRBV11-2 and TRBJ2-7; a weak D match, TRBD1 (5 bases). The CDR3 is 12 residues long. The germline gives CDR1 SGHAT, CDR2 FQNNGV. V was shortened by 6 bases and J by 6 bases, with 12 bases between the two germline ends. In nucleotides, the CDR3 is TGTGCCAGCAGTCCGGACATGACCGAGCAGTACTTC. Its protein is CASSPDMTEQYF. The variable domain in full, completed from reference TRBV11-2 and TRBJ2-7, reads EAGVAQSPRYKIIEKRQSVAFWCNPISGHATLYWYQQILGQGPKLLIQFQNNGVVDDSQLPKDRFSAERLKGVDSTLKIQPAKLEDSAVYLCASSPDMTEQYFGPGTRLTVT.

The chain combines TRBV4-1 with TRBJ2-1, with a tentative D call TRBD1 (5 bases). V lost 1 base and J lost 7, with 14 bases in between. CDR1 and CDR2 (germline): MGHRA, YSYEKL. The CDR3 contains 15 residues. In nucleotides, the CDR3 is TGCGCCAGCAGCCAAGCGCCCCAAGGGGTTAATGAGCAGTTCTTC. As protein: CASSQAPQGVNEQFF.

The chain combines TRBV4-3 with TRBJ2-7; no clear D gene. This CDR3 is 16 amino acids long. Germline-derived CDR1 and CDR2 are LGHNA and YSLEER. The ends were cut back, 3 bases at V and 4 bases at J, with 19 bases in the middle. DNA for the CDR3: TGCGCCAGCAGCCAGGAAATCTTAACTCTGGGGTACGAGCAGTACTTC. The encoded protein is CASSQEILTLGYEQYF.

As regards this clone: This sample includes further DNA sequences coding for the same CDR3. This sequence joins TRBV5-4 and TRBJ2-7; no definite D call. Deletions cut 2 bases from V and 4 bases from J, with 7 bases between. Germline CDR1 and CDR2: SGHNT and YYREEE (reference sequence). The CDR3 extends over 12 amino acids. The CDR3: CASSFGLYEQYF. The DNA of the CDR3 is TGTGCCAGCAGCTTCGGCCTTTACGAGCAGTACTTC.

The CDR3 DNA sequence: TGCGCCAGCAGCCAAACGGGACTAGCGGGAGTTGGGGAGACCCAGTACTTC. Residues: CASSQTGLAGVGETQYF. This chain joins TRBV4-3 and TRBJ2-5, with TRBD2 matching 14 bases. This CDR3 comprises 17 residues. The V gene end was trimmed by 2 bases and the J gene end by 5 bases; junction bases not matched to a gene: 7. The germline gives CDR1 LGHNA, CDR2 YSLEER.

The chain joins TRBV5-6 to TRBJ2-7; D uncertain. The CDR3 is 14 residues long. V gave up 2 bases and J gave up 3 bases, with 12 bases separating them. Germline assignment: CDR1 SGHDT and CDR2 YYEEEE. The CDR3 DNA sequence: TGTGCCAGCAGCTTATCTAGGATACACTACGAGCAGTACTTC. This codes for CASSLSRIHYEQYF.

The genes are TRBV6-5 and TRBJ1-2; 7 bases fit TRBD1. Germline lookup yields CDR1 MNHEY and CDR2 SVGAGI. Trimming at V came to 4 bases and at J to 4 bases, leaving 12 bases not matched to a gene. This CDR3 spans 16 amino acids. CDR3 amino acids: CASSFQTGSGTYGYTF. The CDR3 DNA sequence: TGTGCCAGCAGTTTTCAGACAGGGTCAGGAACCTATGGCTACACCTTC.

V and J are TRBV29-1 and TRBJ2-5, with D tentatively TRBD2 (6 bases). The CDR3 is 13 amino acids. The germline CDR1 and CDR2 sequences are SQVTM and ANQGSEA. V was clipped by 7 bases and J by 2 bases, with 14 bases between them. CDR3 DNA: TGCAGCGGGGCGCGCGGGGTACAAGAGACCCAGTACTTC. Protein product: CSGARGVQETQYF.